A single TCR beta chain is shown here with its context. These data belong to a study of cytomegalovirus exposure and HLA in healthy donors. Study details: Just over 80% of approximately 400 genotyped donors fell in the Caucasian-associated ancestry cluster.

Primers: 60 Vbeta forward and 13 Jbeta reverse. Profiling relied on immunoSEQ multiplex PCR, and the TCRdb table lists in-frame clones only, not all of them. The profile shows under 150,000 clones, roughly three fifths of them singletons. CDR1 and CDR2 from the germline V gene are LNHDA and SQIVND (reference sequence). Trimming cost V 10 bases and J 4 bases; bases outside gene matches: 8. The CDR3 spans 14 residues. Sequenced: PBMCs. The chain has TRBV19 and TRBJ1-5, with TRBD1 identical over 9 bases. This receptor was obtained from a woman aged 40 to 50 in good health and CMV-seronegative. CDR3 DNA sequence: TGTGCCATAGGGGGGGACAGGGCTAATCAGCCCCAGCATTTT. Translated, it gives CAIGGDRANQPQHF. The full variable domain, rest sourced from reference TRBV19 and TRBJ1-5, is DGGITQSPKYLFRKEGQNVTLSCEQNLNHDAMYWYRQDPGQGLRLIYYSQIVNDFQKGDIAEGYSVSREKKESFPLTVTSAQKNPTAFYLCAIGGDRANQPQHFGDGTRLSIL.